Sequencing of this T cell receptor beta chain was carried out in a study of T cells after yellow fever vaccination. Study-wide context: It was SMART-Seq v4 Ultra Low Input that prepared the fractions with low cell numbers. Study-level findings and limits: Only a minor proportion of clonotypes was detected across both CD4 and CD8 compartments. Post-booster samples contained most primary-vaccination clones (approximately 95% CD4, around 88% CD8).

This clonotype was observed many times. Its antigen is currently unknown. MiXCR was run by TCRdb on the 5' RACE reads, yielding one entry per CDR3 protein. The data show hundreds of thousands of distinct CDR3 sequences, about 12% seen once. The material sequenced was PBMCs, taken on the day of the yellow fever booster vaccination. This sequence was found in a man aged 30 to 39 who received the YFV17D yellow fever vaccine.

The CDR3 here is CASSLVGGNSPLHF. DNA for the CDR3: TGTGCCAGCAGCTTAGTAGGGGGGAATTCACCCCTCCACTTT. The chain uses TRBV13 and TRBJ1-6; a possible D gene is TRBD1 (6 bases). Per the germline V gene, CDR1 is PRHDT and CDR2 is FYEKMQ (reference sequence). The V gene lost 1 base and the J gene lost 7 bases, with 8 bases spanning the gap. This CDR3 is built from 14 residues.